These 26 T cell receptor beta chains originate from one sample sequenced in a study of cytomegalovirus exposure and HLA in healthy donors. The PCR contained 60 Vbeta and 13 Jbeta primers. The table came from immunoSEQ multiplex PCR; TCRdb's copy has only in-frame clones and leaves some out. The table has 130,000 to 150,000 clones, 60% to 80% seen once. The sequenced sample consisted of PBMCs. The receptors shown here come from a male donor in good health and CMV-seronegative.

The chain uses TRBV9 and TRBJ2-2; a possible D gene is TRBD1 (5 bases). Germline lookup yields CDR1 SGDLS and CDR2 YYNGEE. V lost 1 base and J 5 bases, leaving 6 bases between the germline ends. CDR3 size: 13 residues. CDR3 in amino acids: CASSVQGTGELFF. CDR3 sequence (DNA): TGTGCCAGCAGCGTACAGGGAACCGGGGAGCTGTTTTTT.

There are a few counts of this clone. This chain uses TRBV29-1 with TRBJ2-4; 8 nucleotides agree with TRBD1. Looked up from germline, CDR1 is SQVTM and CDR2 is ANQGSEA. V gave up 4 bases and J gave up 8 bases; unmatched junction bases: 7. This CDR3 region has 13 residues. The chain's CDR3 is CSVGAGQVDIQYF. CDR3 DNA sequence: TGCAGCGTTGGCGCGGGACAGGTTGACATTCAGTACTTC.

The rearrangement uses TRBV2 and TRBJ1-5, with 7 bases lining up with TRBD1. Germline-derived CDR1 and CDR2 are SNHLY and FYNNEI. This CDR3 is built from 14 residues. V lost 6 bases to trimming and J lost 3 bases; unmatched junction nucleotides: 5. This CDR3 is CASSEGALNQPQHF. DNA of the CDR3: TGTGCCAGCAGCGAGGGGGCCCTCAATCAGCCCCAGCATTTT. The full variable domain, rest sourced from reference TRBV2 and TRBJ1-5, is EPEVTQTPSHQVTQMGQEVILRCVPISNHLYFYWYRQILGQKVEFLVSFYNNEISEKSEIFDDQFSVERPDGSNFTLKIRSTKLEDSAMYFCASSEGALNQPQHFGDGTRLSIL.

The rearrangement links TRBV11-2 to TRBJ2-7; 10 bases match TRBD2. V lost 0 bases and J lost 4; bases outside the gene matches: 6. From germline, CDR1 is SGHAT and CDR2 FQNNGV. CDR3 size: 16 residues. The CDR3: CASSLEYSGGNYEQYF. CDR3 DNA: TGTGCCAGCAGCTTAGAATATAGCGGGGGGAATTACGAGCAGTACTTC. Full variable domain (outside the CDR3, taken from reference TRBV11-2 and TRBJ2-7): EAGVAQSPRYKIIEKRQSVAFWCNPISGHATLYWYQQILGQGPKLLIQFQNNGVVDDSQLPKDRFSAERLKGVDSTLKIQPAKLEDSAVYLCASSLEYSGGNYEQYFGPGTRLTVT.

This chain connects TRBV27 to TRBJ2-3, with 7 bases that match TRBD2. The germline gives CDR1 MNHEY, CDR2 SMNVEV (reference sequence). This CDR3 is built from 16 residues. J gave up 0 bases and V 8 bases, and 11 bases lay outside the gene matches. In DNA, the CDR3 is TGTGCCAGCTTGGTGGGAGGGCACCCTAGCACAGATACGCAGTATTTT. The encoded protein is CASLVGGHPSTDTQYF.

The rearrangement uses TRBV5-1 and TRBJ1-2; D is perhaps TRBD1 (5 bases). The germline CDR1 and CDR2 sequences are SGHRS and YFSETQ. The CDR3 length is 14 residues. V lost 2 bases and J 3 bases, leaving 11 bases between the germline ends. The CDR3 nucleotides are TGCGCCAGCAGCTTACCCAGGGTCGACTATGGCTACACCTTC. Protein: CASSLPRVDYGYTF.

The table lists this clone with a count of one. The V gene is TRBV19, the J gene TRBJ2-1; perhaps TRBD2 as D (6 bases). CDR3 size: 16 residues. Trimming pared 3 bases from V and 2 bases from J, leaving 14 bases between. Germline CDR1 is LNHDA and CDR2 is SQIVND (reference sequence). CDR3 nucleotides: TGTGCCAGTAGTATTTTGGCGGGACGGGCCTACAATGAGCAGTTCTTC. Amino acid sequence: CASSILAGRAYNEQFF.

This sequence joins TRBV6-1 and TRBJ1-5, with 8 bases matching TRBD1. The germline gives CDR1 MNHNS, CDR2 SASEGT. V shed 6 bases, J shed 5 bases, and the junction held 6 bases outside the gene matches. CDR3 length equals 14 residues. The CDR3 is CASRFGTGHQPQHF. CDR3 coding DNA: TGTGCCAGCAGGTTCGGGACAGGCCATCAGCCCCAGCATTTT.

The rearrangement links TRBV21-1 to TRBJ1-4. TRBV21-1 is classified as a pseudogene. This CDR3 has 15 residues. CDR3: CASTPVRRPNEKLFF. The DNA for the CDR3 is TGTGCCAGCACCCCCGTCCGGAGGCCTAATGAAAAACTGTTTTTT.

The chain employs TRBV5-4 and TRBJ2-2; TRBD2 aligns across 14 bases. CDR1 is SGHNT, CDR2 YYREEE, per germline (reference sequence). The CDR3 totals 17 residues. V lost 4 bases to trimming and J lost 0 bases; unmatched junction nucleotides: 2. The CDR3: CASSLGLAGANTGELFF. The CDR3 DNA reads TGTGCCAGCAGCCTGGGACTAGCGGGGGCGAACACCGGGGAGCTGTTTTTT.

V and J are TRBV12-5 and TRBJ2-7; TRBD1 might be the D (6 bases). Between the trimmed V and J ends, which lost 2 bases and 6 bases, there was a span of 8 bases. The CDR3 length is 12 residues. The germline V gene has CDR1 LGHNT and CDR2 FRNRAP. The CDR3 DNA reads as TGTGCTAGTGGTTTGAACAGGGCCGAGCAGTACTTC. It specifies CASGLNRAEQYF.

The chain uses TRBV5-1 and TRBJ1-1; D ambiguous. CDR1 and CDR2 from the germline V gene are SGHRS and YFSETQ. CDR3 size: 14 residues. The V end was cut by 4 bases, the J end by 3 bases, with 13 bases between. CDR3 loop: CASSLGGVDTEAFF. CDR3 DNA sequence: TGCGCCAGCAGCCTGGGCGGGGTAGACACTGAAGCTTTCTTT.

V and J are TRBV6-4 and TRBJ2-1; the match to TRBD2 covers 12 bases. V lost 6 bases and J lost 2; bases outside the gene matches: 14. CDR1 MRHNA and CDR2 SNTAGT come from the germline V gene. The CDR3 length is 19 residues. The CDR3 region has the DNA TGTGCCAGCAGAGAACCGGGACTAGCGGGCGGCCGTACCTACAATGAGCAGTTCTTC. As protein: CASREPGLAGGRTYNEQFF.

The chain links TRBV7-9 to TRBJ2-1, with D perhaps matching TRBD1 (6 bases). Germline values: CDR1 SEHNR, CDR2 FQNEAQ (reference sequence). V lost 1 base to trimming and J lost 2 bases, with 9 bases between them. The CDR3 is 15 amino acids. The CDR3 DNA sequence: TGTGCCAGCAGCTTAGGCAGGGGCGCCTACAATGAGCAGTTCTTC. It codes for CASSLGRGAYNEQFF.

The chain links TRBV7-9 to TRBJ2-7; a weak D match, TRBD2 (6 bases). Germline CDR1 and CDR2: SEHNR and FQNEAQ (reference sequence). The CDR3 is 14 residues long. V gave up 7 bases and J gave up 3 bases, with 16 bases separating them. CDR3 sequence reads: CASNSGTSRYEQYF. DNA for the CDR3: TGTGCCAGCAACTCGGGGACTTCTCGCTACGAGCAGTACTTC.

The V call is TRBV6-5, the J call TRBJ2-5; no definite D call. Germline values: CDR1 MNHEY, CDR2 SVGAGI. The CDR3 runs to 11 residues. Trimming pared 4 bases from V and 5 bases from J, leaving 5 bases between. The CDR3 sequence: CASSFGETQYF. In nucleotides, the CDR3 is TGTGCCAGCAGTTTCGGGGAGACCCAGTACTTC.

The rearrangement joins TRBV7-2 to TRBJ2-7; D is possibly TRBD1 (5 bases). The CDR3 has 15 amino acids. CDR1 and CDR2 (germline): SGHTA, FQGNSA. V lost 0 bases to trimming and J lost 1 base, with 10 bases between them. The CDR3 is CASSLAAGLSYEQYF. The CDR3 bases are TGTGCCAGCAGCTTAGCGGCAGGGCTTTCCTACGAGCAGTACTTC. Full variable domain (remainder filled in from reference TRBV7-2 and TRBJ2-7): GAGVSQSPSNKVTEKGKDVELRCDPISGHTALYWYRQSLGQGLEFLIYFQGNSAPDKSGLPSDRFSAERTGGSVSTLTIQRTQQEDSAVYLCASSLAAGLSYEQYFGPGTRLTVT.

This rearrangement joins TRBV7-8 to TRBJ2-7; D is possibly TRBD1 (6 bases). This CDR3 spans 15 amino acids. From germline, CDR1 is SGHVS and CDR2 FQNEAQ. V lost 5 bases, J lost 0 bases, and 14 bases lay in between. CDR3 coding DNA: TGTGCCAGCAGCCCACGAGGGACAAACTCCTACGAGCAGTACTTC. It codes for CASSPRGTNSYEQYF.

The chain links TRBV4-3 to TRBJ1-2; D may be TRBD1 (5 bases). This CDR3 spans 15 amino acids. Germline V gene lookup returns CDR1 LGHNA and CDR2 YSLEER. V lost 0 bases and J 8 bases, leaving 16 bases between the germline ends. The CDR3 DNA is TGCGCCAGCAGCCAAGATCTGGCAGGGAGGGAAGGCTACACCTTC. This codes for CASSQDLAGREGYTF.

On this clone itself: In the same sample, other DNA sequences code for this CDR3. This rearrangement joins TRBV11-3 to TRBJ1-1; D remains unclear. CDR1 SGHNT and CDR2 YENEEA come from the germline V gene. The CDR3 runs to 12 residues. V lost 1 base and J 7 bases, leaving 7 bases between the germline ends. CDR3 bases: TGTGCCAGCAGCTTAGGTCGGTGTGAAGCTTTCTTT. It specifies CASSLGRCEAFF.

The chain links TRBV18 to TRBJ1-1, with 9 bases matching TRBD1. This CDR3 spans 16 amino acids. Losses at the gene ends were 1 base for V and 4 bases for J; bases not matched to a gene: 7. CDR1 is KGHSH, CDR2 LQKENI, per germline. The CDR3 region is CASSPQQGAESTEAFF. The CDR3 DNA reads TGTGCCAGCTCACCACAACAGGGGGCGGAGAGCACTGAAGCTTTCTTT.

This chain connects TRBV9 to TRBJ2-3; TRBD1 agrees at 8 bases. V shed 4 bases, J shed 0 bases, and the junction held 7 bases outside the gene matches. The CDR3 spans 16 residues. Germline values: CDR1 SGDLS, CDR2 YYNGEE. The CDR3 is CASSIGTGASTDTQYF. The CDR3 DNA reads as TGTGCCAGCAGCATTGGGACAGGAGCTAGCACAGATACGCAGTATTTT. Full variable domain (missing parts from reference TRBV9 and TRBJ2-3): DSGVTQTPKHLITATGQRVTLRCSPRSGDLSVYWYQQSLDQGLQFLIQYYNGEERAKGNILERFSAQQFPDLHSELNLSSLELGDSALYFCASSIGTGASTDTQYFGPGTRLTVL.

Turning to this clone: The same CDR3 can be traced to other DNA sequences in this sample. CDR3 protein: CASSYRGGTEAFF. CDR3 nucleotides: TGTGCCAGCAGTTACAGGGGAGGGACTGAAGCTTTCTTT. The chain combines TRBV6-5 with TRBJ1-1, with TRBD1 as a possible D gene (5 bases). Trimming shortened V by 2 bases and J by 5 bases, and 9 bases separated the two germline ends. Germline lookup yields CDR1 MNHEY and CDR2 SVGAGI. The CDR3 is 13 residues long.

The rearrangement uses TRBV11-1 and TRBJ2-2; TRBD1 matches 8 bases. After removal of 8 bases from V and 4 bases from J, the junction contained 6 bases not matched to a gene. The CDR3 is 14 residues long. The germline V gene encodes CDR1 SGHAT and CDR2 FQDESV (reference sequence). The CDR3 nucleotides read TGTGCCAGCGAGATCGGACAGGGCACCGGGGAGCTGTTTTTT. Encoded protein: CASEIGQGTGELFF.

This sequence joins TRBV6-6 and TRBJ2-7; 8 nucleotides align to TRBD1. Germline V gene data show CDR1 as MNHNY and CDR2 as SVGAGI (reference sequence). This CDR3 has 14 residues. The ends lost 6 bases at V and 3 bases at J; junction bases unmatched: 7. CDR3 nucleotides: TGTGCCAGCAGCGGGACAGGCGTTGTCTACGAGCAGTACTTC. Amino acid sequence: CASSGTGVVYEQYF.

The J gene is TRBJ2-7, the V gene TRBV15; 7 bases line up with TRBD2. With 0 bases clipped from V and 8 bases from J, the junction kept 4 bases outside the gene matches. The V gene's germline CDR1 is LNHNV and CDR2 YYDKDF (reference sequence). The CDR3 totals 13 residues. The CDR3, as DNA: TGTGCCACCAGCAGAGAAGGGGAGGGGAAGCAGTACTTC. This codes for CATSREGEGKQYF.